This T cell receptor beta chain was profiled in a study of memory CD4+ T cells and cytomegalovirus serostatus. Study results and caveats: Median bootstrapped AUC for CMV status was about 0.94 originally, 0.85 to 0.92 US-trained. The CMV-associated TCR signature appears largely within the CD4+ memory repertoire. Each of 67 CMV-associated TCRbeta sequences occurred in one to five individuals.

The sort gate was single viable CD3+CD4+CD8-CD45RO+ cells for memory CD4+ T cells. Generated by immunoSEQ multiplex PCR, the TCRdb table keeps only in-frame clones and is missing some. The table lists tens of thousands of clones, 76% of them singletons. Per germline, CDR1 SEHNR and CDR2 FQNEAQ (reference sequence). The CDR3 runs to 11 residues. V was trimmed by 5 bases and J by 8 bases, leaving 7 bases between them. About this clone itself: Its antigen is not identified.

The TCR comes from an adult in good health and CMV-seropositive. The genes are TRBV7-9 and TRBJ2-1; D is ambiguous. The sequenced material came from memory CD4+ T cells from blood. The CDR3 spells CASSLRYEQFF. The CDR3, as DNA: TGTGCCAGCAGCCTACGATATGAGCAGTTCTTC.